These 21 T cell receptor beta chains were all obtained from the same sample, sequenced in a study of a mutant IDH1 vaccine in newly diagnosed glioma. This sample's time point: week 23, last vaccination. Each dose delivered 300 ug of mutant IDH1 20-mer peptide subcutaneously with imiquimod. The antigens of these receptors remain unknown. The protocol was immunoSEQ multiplex PCR, while the TCRdb copy is restricted to in-frame clones and leaves out a portion. The data hold 35,000 to 45,000 clones, with about four fifths observed a single time. This sample comprised PBMCs, obtained from a glioma patient whose treatment included an IDH1 peptide vaccine. These receptors came from a woman aged 35 to 49 with glioma. Some clones in this sample may be carry-over from other donors' samples.

The V gene is TRBV27, the J gene TRBJ1-1; a possible D gene is TRBD1 (6 bases). The germline V and J ends were trimmed by 4 bases and 1 base, with 10 bases remaining between them. The CDR3 runs 14 residues. CDR1 is MNHEY and CDR2 is SMNVEV in the germline V gene (reference sequence). The chain's CDR3 is CASSYSQGNTEAFF. CDR3 in DNA: TGTGCCAGCAGTTACTCACAGGGGAACACTGAAGCTTTCTTT.

The chain joins TRBV6-5 to TRBJ2-5; D might be TRBD1 or TRBD2, each matching 5 bases. The CDR3 has 15 amino acids. Per germline, CDR1 MNHEY and CDR2 SVGAGI. V was cut by 6 bases and J by 0 bases, with 14 bases left in between. The CDR3 bases are TGTGCCAGCAGCCCGGGACGAAGGTACCAAGAGACCCAGTACTTC. Translating it yields CASSPGRRYQETQYF.

This chain uses TRBV9 with TRBJ2-3; 7 nucleotides align to TRBD1. There are 16 residues in the CDR3. V was clipped by 2 bases and J by 2 bases; unmatched bases: 8. The germline V gene has CDR1 SGDLS and CDR2 YYNGEE. The CDR3 nucleotides are TGTGCCAGCAGCGTCGAGGGGGCCTCCTACACAGATACGCAGTATTTT. Translating it yields CASSVEGASYTDTQYF.

The table lists this clone with a few counts. The chain uses TRBV14 and TRBJ1-2; a possible D gene is TRBD1 (6 bases). V was cut by 5 bases and J by 8 bases, with 21 bases left in between. There are 15 residues in the CDR3. The germline V gene encodes CDR1 SGHDN and CDR2 FVKESK. Here the CDR3 DNA reads TGTGCCAGCAGCGCCACCTTGACAGGCATCTCGGGCTACACCTTC. Protein: CASSATLTGISGYTF.

The chain couples TRBV27 to TRBJ2-7; the D call may be TRBD1 or TRBD2 (6 bases each). The germline CDR1 and CDR2 sequences are MNHEY and SMNVEV (reference sequence). Trimming removed 0 bases at V and 1 base at J, with 16 bases between. The CDR3 consists of 17 residues. CDR3 sequence: CASSLSVGGSRSYEQYF. The CDR3 DNA sequence: TGTGCCAGCAGTTTATCCGTGGGGGGCTCTCGATCCTACGAGCAGTACTTC.

The chain recombines TRBV27 with TRBJ1-5, with TRBD1 identical over 10 bases. Germline trimming cut 4 bases from V and 4 bases from J; bases unmatched to any gene: 7. Per the germline V gene, CDR1 is MNHEY and CDR2 is SMNVEV (reference sequence). The CDR3 covers 16 residues. CDR3: CASSSLTGGMNQPQHF. The CDR3 DNA follows: TGTGCCAGCAGTTCGCTGACAGGGGGCATGAATCAGCCCCAGCATTTT.

The CDR3 sequence is CASSLGERGAGELFF. For the CDR3, the DNA is TGCGCCAGCAGCTTGGGAGAAAGGGGAGCCGGGGAGCTGTTTTTT. The chain is built from TRBV5-1 and TRBJ2-2, with D perhaps TRBD1 or TRBD2 (5 bases each). The CDR3 has 15 residues. Germline CDR1 reads SGHRS; CDR2 reads YFSETQ. Trimming cost V 0 bases and J 6 bases, with 12 bases left between them.

The chain couples TRBV10-3 to TRBJ2-7, with D unclear. The CDR3 is 12 amino acids. Germline CDR1 and CDR2: ENHRY and SYGVKD. The V end was cut by 2 bases, the J end by 3 bases, with 5 bases between. The CDR3 reads CAISEQDYEQYF. The CDR3 DNA reads TGTGCCATCAGTGAGCAGGACTACGAGCAGTACTTC.

The rearrangement uses TRBV6-5 and TRBJ2-7; D gene uncertain. Trimming took off 6 bases at V and 4 bases at J, with 16 bases between the two ends. The length of the CDR3 is 14 residues. CDR1 and CDR2 from the germline V gene are MNHEY and SVGAGI. CDR3: CASSPAPLPYEQYF. CDR3 in DNA: TGTGCCAGCAGCCCCGCCCCTCTCCCTTACGAGCAGTACTTC.

The chain combines TRBV10-3 with TRBJ2-3; D is unclear. Trimming cost V 6 bases and J 2 bases, with 3 bases left between them. Germline lookup yields CDR1 ENHRY and CDR2 SYGVKD. This CDR3 is 11 amino acids long. The CDR3 region has the DNA TGTGCCATCAGGGTCACAGATACGCAGTATTTT. The encoded protein is CAIRVTDTQYF.

This clone was detected only a few times. The chain recombines TRBV7-9 with TRBJ2-3; D is possibly TRBD1 (5 bases). Trimming stripped 6 bases from V and 4 bases from J, with 17 bases between. The CDR3 extends over 15 amino acids. The V gene's germline CDR1 is SEHNR and CDR2 FQNEAQ (reference sequence). The CDR3: CASRPMGRVSDTQYF. DNA of the CDR3: TGTGCCAGCAGACCGATGGGGCGCGTTTCAGATACGCAGTATTTT.

The V call is TRBV18, the J call TRBJ1-4, with 8 bases that match TRBD1. Germline trimming cut 4 bases from V and 7 bases from J; bases unmatched to any gene: 8. CDR1 and CDR2 from the germline V gene are KGHSH and LQKENI. The CDR3 runs to 15 residues. CDR3 sequence (DNA): TGTGCCAGCTCACAAGGACAGGGTGGAGGTGAAAAACTGTTTTTT. Its translation: CASSQGQGGGEKLFF.

This rearrangement joins TRBV29-1 to TRBJ2-7; 9 nucleotides align to TRBD1. Germline V CDR1 and CDR2: SQVTM, ANQGSEA. V was pared by 4 bases and J by 2 bases, with 9 bases of the junction left unmatched. The CDR3 has 15 residues. CDR3 loop: CSVATARTGAYEQYF. Here the CDR3 DNA reads TGCAGCGTTGCAACTGCTCGGACAGGGGCCTACGAGCAGTACTTC.

The chain joins TRBV4-2 to TRBJ2-2; D is uncertain. Germline CDR1 and CDR2: LGHNA and YNFKEQ. The germline V and J ends were trimmed by 0 bases and 4 bases, with 9 bases remaining between them. The CDR3 has 15 residues. The chain's CDR3 is CASSQESAGTGELFF. CDR3 nucleotide sequence: TGTGCCAGCAGCCAAGAGTCGGCTGGCACCGGGGAGCTGTTTTTT.

This sequence joins TRBV6-1 and TRBJ1-2; D possibly corresponds to TRBD1 (6 bases). CDR3 length: 13 amino acids. V was clipped by 1 base and J by 7 bases, with 10 bases between them. In germline, CDR1 is MNHNS, CDR2 SASEGT. CDR3 DNA sequence: TGTGCCAGCAGTGAAGGGGGGGCCTTTGGCTACACCTTC. Protein sequence: CASSEGGAFGYTF.

The chain links TRBV28 to TRBJ2-1; no clear D. V lost 4 bases and J lost 7, with 11 bases in between. This CDR3 region has 13 residues. Looked up from germline, CDR1 is MDHEN and CDR2 is SYDVKM. CDR3: CASSSSGRNEQFF. For the CDR3, the DNA is TGTGCCAGCAGTTCGTCGGGCCGAAATGAGCAGTTCTTC.

The chain combines TRBV10-3 with TRBJ1-1; 10 positions agree with TRBD1. CDR3 size: 14 residues. CDR1 ENHRY and CDR2 SYGVKD come from the germline V gene. V gave up 3 bases and J gave up 6 bases; unmatched junction bases: 4. The chain's CDR3 is CAISDDRGQAEAFF. The CDR3 nucleotides read TGTGCCATCAGTGACGACAGGGGGCAGGCTGAAGCTTTCTTT.

The chain joins TRBV29-1 to TRBJ1-3, with D uncertain. The ends were cut back, 4 bases at V and 6 bases at J, with 10 bases in the middle. There are 12 residues in the CDR3. Per germline, CDR1 SQVTM and CDR2 ANQGSEA. Here the CDR3 DNA reads TGCAGCGTTGCCCCGGGCGAAAACACCATATATTTT. It translates to CSVAPGENTIYF. Filled out from reference TRBV29-1 and TRBJ1-3, the complete variable domain reads SAVISQKPSRDICQRGTSLTIQCQVDSQVTMMFWYRQQPGQSLTLIATANQGSEATYESGFVIDKFPISRPNLTFSTLTVSNMSPEDSSIYLCSVAPGENTIYFGEGSWLTVV.

The genes are TRBV4-1 and TRBJ2-7; 10 bases align to TRBD2. The CDR3 consists of 18 residues. CDR1 is MGHRA, CDR2 YSYEKL, per germline. The ends lost 4 bases at V and 3 bases at J; junction bases unmatched: 15. CDR3 amino acids: CASSRSYVSGRGNYEQYF. The CDR3 bases are TGCGCCAGCAGCCGATCTTATGTCAGCGGGAGGGGGAACTACGAGCAGTACTTC.

The chain couples TRBV7-2 to TRBJ2-3, with D perhaps matching TRBD1 (5 bases). V lost 3 bases, J lost 3 bases, and 10 bases lay in between. Germline-derived CDR1 and CDR2 are SGHTA and FQGNSA. The CDR3 loop spans 14 amino acids. CDR3 sequence: CASSFRVGTDTQYF. DNA of the CDR3: TGTGCCAGCAGCTTCAGGGTAGGGACAGATACGCAGTATTTT.

The chain links TRBV27 to TRBJ1-4; D may be TRBD1 (5 bases). This CDR3 spans 17 amino acids. With 3 bases removed from V and 2 bases from J, the gap between germline ends came to 16 bases. The germline CDR1 and CDR2 sequences are MNHEY and SMNVEV (reference sequence). CDR3 in amino acids: CASSLLAPGTTNEKLFF. The CDR3 region has the DNA TGTGCCAGCAGTTTGTTGGCTCCCGGGACGACTAATGAAAAACTGTTTTTT.